These 32 T cell receptor beta chains came from one sample sequenced in a study of T cell clones after liver transplantation. Only in-frame clones appear in the TCRdb table, and some are missing; sequencing was by immunoSEQ multiplex PCR. The table shows about 6,900 clones, with roughly 74% occurring only once. The material sequenced was CD8+ T cells from blood, taken before liver transplant. Source of these receptors: a human donor who received a liver transplant.

The chain employs TRBV6-4 and TRBJ2-3, with D perhaps TRBD1 (5 bases). Germline V gene data show CDR1 as MRHNA and CDR2 as SNTAGT. CDR3 length: 13 amino acids. The V gene lost 6 bases and the J gene lost 4 bases, with 11 bases spanning the gap. CDR3 protein: CASSVGPSDTQYF. The CDR3 bases are TGTGCCAGCAGCGTGGGGCCTTCAGATACGCAGTATTTT.

This chain links TRBV30 with TRBJ1-2; D remains ambiguous. Trimming stripped 0 bases from V and 7 bases from J, with 12 bases between. This CDR3 is built from 13 residues. Germline values: CDR1 GTSNPN, CDR2 SVGIG (reference sequence). The CDR3 bases are TGTGCCTGGAGTGTTGGAAGGGTGGGTGGCTACACCTTC. Protein sequence: CAWSVGRVGGYTF.

The rearrangement uses TRBV9 and TRBJ2-2; D unclear. Trimming took 3 bases from V and 3 from J, leaving 3 bases between them. CDR3 length: 12 amino acids. Germline CDR1 is SGDLS and CDR2 is YYNGEE. This CDR3 is CASSGDTGELFF. DNA of the CDR3: TGTGCCAGCAGCGGAGACACCGGGGAGCTGTTTTTT.

The genes are TRBV5-1 and TRBJ2-2, with 7 bases identical to TRBD1. Germline values: CDR1 SGHRS, CDR2 YFSETQ. V dropped 0 bases and J dropped 1; count of bases not matched to a gene: 6. The CDR3 consists of 17 residues. CDR3 bases: TGCGCCAGCAGCTTGGACGGCGGACAGGTGAACACCGGGGAGCTGTTTTTT. The encoded protein is CASSLDGGQVNTGELFF.

CDR3 loop: CATLPSGSTDTQYF. Here the CDR3 DNA reads TGTGCCACCTTGCCTAGCGGAAGCACAGATACGCAGTATTTT. This sequence joins TRBV28 and TRBJ2-3; 7 bases fit TRBD2. The J segment lost 0 bases and the V segment lost 10 bases, leaving 7 bases of the junction unmatched. Germline loops: CDR1 MDHEN, CDR2 SYDVKM. This CDR3 is 14 amino acids long.

This clone was observed once. The V and J genes are TRBV11-2 and TRBJ2-1, with TRBD2 matching 7 bases. After removal of 5 bases from V and 3 bases from J, the junction contained 10 bases not matched to a gene. The length of the CDR3 is 16 residues. In germline, CDR1 is SGHAT, CDR2 FQNNGV. CDR3 amino acids: CASSPVASGVYNEQFF. DNA for the CDR3: TGTGCCAGCAGCCCCGTTGCTAGCGGAGTCTACAATGAGCAGTTCTTC.

The CDR3, as DNA: TGCGCCAGCAGCCAAGACAGCGGGGAACGGCGTGAGCAGTTCTTC. It specifies CASSQDSGERREQFF. V gene TRBV4-3 combines with J gene TRBJ2-1, with 7 nucleotides matching TRBD2. Unmatched junction bases numbered 8, after V lost 0 bases and J lost 9 bases. The germline CDR1 and CDR2 sequences are LGHNA and YSLEER. The CDR3 is made up of 15 amino acids.

The gene calls are TRBV27 and TRBJ2-7; D not certain. Germline V lookup: CDR1 MNHEY, CDR2 SMNVEV (reference sequence). The CDR3 consists of 13 residues. V was cut by 1 base and J by 5 bases, with 9 bases left in between. CDR3 nucleotide sequence: TGTGCCAGCAGTTTATTAGGCGTAGACGAGCAGTACTTC. Amino acids: CASSLLGVDEQYF.

The DNA of the CDR3 is TGTGCCACCGGGGGACAGGGGGTAGGCACAGATACGCAGTATTTT. Translating it yields CATGGQGVGTDTQYF. This chain connects TRBV6-1 to TRBJ2-3; 11 nucleotides match TRBD1. The length of the CDR3 is 15 residues. The J segment lost 1 base and the V segment lost 10 bases, leaving 7 bases of the junction unmatched. CDR1 is MNHNS, CDR2 SASEGT, per germline.

V usage is TRBV13 and J usage is TRBJ1-2, with D perhaps TRBD1 (6 bases). The CDR3 runs to 16 residues. CDR1 and CDR2 from the germline V gene are PRHDT and FYEKMQ (reference sequence). Trimming took off 4 bases at V and 0 bases at J, with 15 bases between the two ends. CDR3 coding DNA: TGTGCCAGCAGCTCGTCGGGGACACAGACTAACTATGGCTACACCTTC. Its protein product is CASSSSGTQTNYGYTF.

The chain joins TRBV27 to TRBJ2-1; D not certain. The V end lost 0 bases, the J end lost 7 bases, and 7 bases lay between the germline ends. Germline loops: CDR1 MNHEY, CDR2 SMNVEV (reference sequence). CDR3 length: 13 residues. CDR3 DNA: TGTGCCAGCAGTTTATCGAGACGGAATGAGCAGTTCTTC. Protein sequence: CASSLSRRNEQFF.

In nucleotides, the CDR3 is TGTGCCACCCGCGGGAACGCCTACGAGCAGTACTTC. Translation gives CATRGNAYEQYF. V gene TRBV28 combines with J gene TRBJ2-7, with D perhaps matching TRBD2 (6 bases). The CDR3 length is 12 residues. The V gene lost 10 bases and the J gene lost 2 bases, with 12 bases spanning the gap. The germline V gene has CDR1 MDHEN and CDR2 SYDVKM.

The genes are TRBV7-9 and TRBJ2-7, with D uncertain. This CDR3 is 14 amino acids long. The ends were cut back, 4 bases at V and 1 base at J, with 11 bases in the middle. Germline V CDR1 and CDR2: SEHNR, FQNEAQ (reference sequence). CDR3 DNA: TGTGCCAGCAGCTCGGACGGAATGTCCTACGAGCAGTACGTC. It codes for CASSSDGMSYEQYV.

The chain uses TRBV10-1 and TRBJ2-1; D remains ambiguous. CDR3 size: 14 residues. Germline CDR1 is WNHNN and CDR2 is SYGVQD (reference sequence). The germline V and J ends were trimmed by 3 bases and 5 bases, with 11 bases remaining between them. CDR3 coding DNA: TGCGCCAGCAGTGAAGGACGCTTAAACAATGAGCAGTTCTTC. It specifies CASSEGRLNNEQFF.

The chain combines TRBV15 with TRBJ2-3; D uncertain. CDR1 LNHNV and CDR2 YYDKDF come from the germline V gene (reference sequence). V lost 3 bases to trimming and J lost 11 bases, with 18 bases between them. The CDR3 extends over 14 amino acids. The CDR3 coding sequence is TGTGCCACCAGCAGGCAAACCCCACTGGATTGGCAGTATTTT. Translated: CATSRQTPLDWQYF.

This clone is categorized as medium-sized. The CDR3 DNA reads as TGTGCCAGCAGCCAAGGGAACAGGGGCACAGATACGCAGTATTTT. This sequence encodes CASSQGNRGTDTQYF. V is TRBV14 and J is TRBJ2-3, with D perhaps TRBD1 (6 bases). The CDR3 length is 15 residues. V dropped 1 base and J dropped 1 base, with 9 bases sitting between them. The germline CDR1 and CDR2 sequences are SGHDN and FVKESK.

This clone was picked up a small number of times. The rearrangement links TRBV30 to TRBJ1-1; D unclear. Trimming took 5 bases from V and 5 from J, leaving 15 bases between them. The CDR3 spans 13 residues. Germline values: CDR1 GTSNPN, CDR2 SVGIG (reference sequence). The CDR3 region has the DNA TGTGCCTGGGGCCCAGGTGCCTGGACTGAAGCTTTCTTT. Its protein product is CAWGPGAWTEAFF.

This clone came up a few times. V usage is TRBV4-1 and J usage is TRBJ1-2; possible D gene TRBD1, 5 bases. Germline loops: CDR1 MGHRA, CDR2 YSYEKL. This CDR3 is built from 17 residues. V dropped 0 bases and J dropped 5 bases, with 19 bases sitting between them. CDR3 loop: CASSQDWKSGRSYGYTF. In DNA, the CDR3 is TGCGCCAGCAGCCAAGATTGGAAGTCAGGGCGATCTTATGGCTACACCTTC.

About this clone: Germline and junction disagree at one end, which may indicate a read error. Other nucleotide sequences in the sample specify the same CDR3. This chain links TRBV4-2 with TRBJ2-2; 13 bases agree with TRBD2. Germline V CDR1 and CDR2: LGHNA, YNFKEQ. The CDR3 sequence is 15 residues long. The CDR3 region has the DNA TGTGCCAGCAGCCAAACTAGCGGGGGGGCCGGAGAGCTGTTTTTT. As protein: CASSQTSGGAGELFF.

The chain combines TRBV9 with TRBJ1-1, with D uncertain. The CDR3 has 19 residues. Per the germline V gene, CDR1 is SGDLS and CDR2 is YYNGEE. V was clipped by 0 bases and J by 0 bases, with 21 bases between them. In nucleotides, the CDR3 is TGTGCCAGCAGCGTAGCCGACCCGCTGGGCGGAGACATGAACACTGAAGCTTTCTTT. This codes for CASSVADPLGGDMNTEAFF.

The chain combines TRBV7-9 with TRBJ2-2; 11 nucleotides match TRBD2. With V trimmed by 4 bases and J by 8 bases, 9 bases remained unmatched. The CDR3 loop spans 16 amino acids. CDR1 and CDR2 from the germline V gene are SEHNR and FQNEAQ (reference sequence). The CDR3 sequence: CASSWGVGTSGGELFF. CDR3 nucleotides: TGTGCCAGCAGCTGGGGAGTCGGGACTAGCGGAGGGGAGCTGTTTTTT.

The chain carries TRBV15 and TRBJ2-1; D possibly corresponds to TRBD2 (6 bases). The CDR3 runs 13 residues. In germline, CDR1 is LNHNV, CDR2 YYDKDF (reference sequence). V lost 4 bases and J lost 7, with 11 bases in between. The DNA for the CDR3 is TGTGCCACCAGCACTGGGGGGACGAATGAGCAGTTCTTC. Translating it yields CATSTGGTNEQFF.

The chain has TRBV28 and TRBJ1-5; D ambiguous. V was trimmed by 6 bases and J by 1 base, leaving 7 bases between them. Germline CDR1 is MDHEN and CDR2 is SYDVKM. CDR3 length equals 13 residues. CDR3 residues: CASRLLSNQPQHF. As DNA, the CDR3 is TGTGCCAGCAGACTCCTGAGCAATCAGCCCCAGCATTTT.

This chain uses TRBV7-9 with TRBJ2-7; 13 nucleotides agree with TRBD2. The germline V gene has CDR1 SEHNR and CDR2 FQNEAQ (reference sequence). V gave up 4 bases and J gave up 2 bases; unmatched junction bases: 5. The CDR3 runs 16 residues. In nucleotides, the CDR3 is TGTGCCAGCAGCTCGACTAGCGGGGGGTATACCTACGAGCAGTACTTC. Amino acid sequence: CASSSTSGGYTYEQYF. Filled out from reference TRBV7-9 and TRBJ2-7, the complete variable domain reads DTGVSQNPRHKITKRGQNVTFRCDPISEHNRLYWYRQTLGQGPEFLTYFQNEAQLEKSRLLSDRFSAERPKGSFSTLEIQRTEQGDSAMYLCASSSTSGGYTYEQYFGPGTRLTVT.

The V gene is TRBV28, the J gene TRBJ1-1; D perhaps matches TRBD1 (5 bases). This CDR3 has 16 amino acids. Deletions cut 4 bases from V and 4 bases from J, with 19 bases between. Per germline, CDR1 MDHEN and CDR2 SYDVKM. CDR3 DNA: TGTGCCAGCAGTTCCGATGAGCGGGGCGATGGCACTGAAGCTTTCTTT. This translates into CASSSDERGDGTEAFF.

By its share, this clone is large. The V and J genes are TRBV19 and TRBJ1-2; a possible D gene is TRBD1 (5 bases). The CDR3 contains 14 residues. V lost 3 bases to trimming and J lost 2 bases, with 10 bases between them. Germline lookup yields CDR1 LNHDA and CDR2 SQIVND (reference sequence). CDR3 sequence reads: CASSIPGINYGYTF. The DNA of the CDR3 is TGTGCCAGTAGTATCCCAGGGATCAACTATGGCTACACCTTC. Using reference TRBV19 and TRBJ1-2 for the parts outside the CDR3, the full variable domain is DGGITQSPKYLFRKEGQNVTLSCEQNLNHDAMYWYRQDPGQGLRLIYYSQIVNDFQKGDIAEGYSVSREKKESFPLTVTSAQKNPTAFYLCASSIPGINYGYTFGSGTRLTVV.

The chain joins TRBV5-1 to TRBJ2-7; 10 bases match TRBD1. This CDR3 is 14 amino acids long. CDR1 SGHRS and CDR2 YFSETQ come from the germline V gene. The J segment lost 5 bases and the V segment lost 2 bases, leaving 4 bases of the junction unmatched. This chain's CDR3 is CASSFSGTGDEQYF. The DNA of the CDR3 is TGCGCCAGCAGCTTTTCCGGGACAGGGGACGAGCAGTACTTC.

The chain couples TRBV19 to TRBJ2-5; the match to TRBD2 covers 16 bases. CDR1 LNHDA and CDR2 SQIVND come from the germline V gene (reference sequence). The CDR3 spans 17 residues. V trimming: 5 bases; J trimming: 4 bases; junction bases outside the gene matches: 7. The CDR3 region is CASSPGTSGGARETQYF. DNA for the CDR3: TGTGCCAGTAGTCCAGGGACTAGCGGGGGGGCCAGAGAGACCCAGTACTTC. Full variable domain (remainder filled in from reference TRBV19 and TRBJ2-5): DGGITQSPKYLFRKEGQNVTLSCEQNLNHDAMYWYRQDPGQGLRLIYYSQIVNDFQKGDIAEGYSVSREKKESFPLTVTSAQKNPTAFYLCASSPGTSGGARETQYFGPGTRLLVL.

The chain joins TRBV7-9 to TRBJ1-1, with 9 nucleotides matching TRBD1. The germline gives CDR1 SEHNR, CDR2 FQNEAQ (reference sequence). This CDR3 comprises 14 residues. J lost 8 bases, V lost 4 bases, and 8 bases had no gene match. The CDR3 coding sequence is TGTGCCAGCAGCTCGTGGTCGGGACAGGGAGAAGCTTTCTTT. It codes for CASSSWSGQGEAFF.

The CDR3 nucleotides read TGCGCCAGCCACACCGGGACTGGAGAGACCCAGTACTTC. Amino acid sequence: CASHTGTGETQYF. The genes are TRBV10-2 and TRBJ2-5; the D gene is possibly TRBD2 (6 bases). This CDR3 spans 13 amino acids. Trimming removed 8 bases at V and 4 bases at J, with 14 bases between. The germline V gene encodes CDR1 WSHSY and CDR2 SAAADI.

The V call is TRBV4-1, the J call TRBJ2-7; the D gene is possibly TRBD1 (6 bases). The CDR3 is 15 residues long. CDR1 and CDR2 from the germline V gene are MGHRA and YSYEKL. V was cut by 2 bases and J by 4 bases, with 15 bases left in between. CDR3 amino acids: CASSQYSEGVYEQYF. Written as DNA, the CDR3 is TGCGCCAGCAGCCAATATAGTGAGGGGGTTTACGAGCAGTACTTC.

This chain joins TRBV7-2 and TRBJ1-6; tentatively, D is TRBD1 (5 bases). V dropped 4 bases and J dropped 10 bases, with 14 bases sitting between them. The CDR3 length is 14 residues. Germline V gives CDR1 SGHTA, CDR2 FQGNSA. CDR3 bases: TGTGCCAGCAGCTCGGGGGTATCTTGGTCACCCCTCCACTTT. Amino acid sequence: CASSSGVSWSPLHF.